The sequence of this TCR beta chain was determined in a study of T cell repertoires and Cas9 in healthy adults. At the level of the study: CD4 and CD8 compartments: SpCas9-reactive T cells profiled for potency, cytotoxicity, lineage.

TCRdb's table, derived via immunoSEQ multiplex PCR, lists solely in-frame clones and lacks some. The table lists around 20,000 clones, roughly nine tenths of them singletons. This CDR3 spans 13 amino acids. V shed 4 bases and J shed 4 bases, with 11 bases lying between them. The germline V gene has CDR1 LGHNA and CDR2 YSLEER. This clone was seen a single time. The receptor was derived from a human donor in good health. Sequenced: CD4+ effector T cells (CD127+, CD25-, CD137-, CD154-) from PBMCs; culture status not recorded. V usage is TRBV4-3 and J usage is TRBJ2-7, with D unclear. CDR3 bases: TGCGCCAGCAGCCTAGAGCCGACTTACGAGCAGTACTTC. Translating gives CASSLEPTYEQYF.